This record covers a single T cell receptor beta chain. The antigen is unknown. These data come from a study of T cell responses to AZD1222 COVID-19 vaccine. Germline assignment: CDR1 KGHSH and CDR2 LQKENI. Deletions cut 5 bases from V and 5 bases from J, with 12 bases between. The CDR3 totals 13 residues. Profiled with immunoSEQ multiplex PCR; TCRdb holds only in-frame clones, not every one. Of about 140,000 clones listed, roughly nine tenths are singletons. Notes on the study in general: The study found vaccine-associated CD4 TCRs spanning spike, dominant at 160-218 and 743-854. Breadth and depth of Spike-specific TCRs rose after two AZD1222 doses. Nearly half of spike-specific TCRs reportedly target unmutated variant regions. Seropositive at baseline were only a handful of AZD1222 recipients.

This TCR derives from an adult in good health. The starting material was peripheral blood, obtained on day 0 of AZD1222 vaccination. The V gene is TRBV18, the J gene TRBJ1-1; weak D call: TRBD1 (6 bases). CDR3 nucleotides: TGTGCCAGCTCAGATACAGGGCTGACTGAAGCTTTCTTT. Amino acid sequence: CASSDTGLTEAFF.